The next 6 T cell receptor beta chains were all read from a single sample in a study of T-cell memory formation after mild COVID-19 (dated by TCRdb to the early 2020s). Library construction relied on 5' RACE. This sample was sequenced with an Illumina NovaSeq 6000. The public reads were quality trimmed at Q25 with fastp and then assembled into clones with MiXCR by TCRdb, keeping productive beta chains. Rows are unified per CDR3 protein, each entry keeping the most common DNA and genes. The sample has some 50,000 distinct CDR3 sequences on record, roughly 27% of them singletons. Around 45% of the sample comes from the top ten. Specimen: PBMCs or a T cell subset sorted from them (not recorded which). Every receptor here comes from a young man who had mild COVID-19 (a few samples of this study predate the infection). The sample titles of this study are shuffled in the database, so cell type and time point are left out; the donor was told from shared clones.

J is TRBJ1-2 and V is TRBV7-9; unclear D gene. The germline gives CDR1 SEHNR, CDR2 FQNEAQ (reference sequence). CDR3 length: 15 amino acids. Trimming took off 5 bases at V and 4 bases at J, with 17 bases between the two ends. CDR3 sequence: CASSPSGGPRYGYTF. The CDR3 DNA is TGTGCCAGCAGCCCATCGGGAGGCCCCCGCTATGGCTACACCTTC.

The chain couples TRBV4-3 to TRBJ2-1; 12 positions agree with TRBD1. Looked up from germline, CDR1 is LGHNA and CDR2 is YSLEER. Unmatched junction bases numbered 7, after V lost 1 base and J lost 9 bases. This CDR3 has 16 residues. The CDR3 DNA follows: TGCGCCAGCAGCCAAGCCGGGGACAGGGGGCTTGGTGAGCAGTTCTTC. It is translated as CASSQAGDRGLGEQFF.

The count of this clonotype is one. The chain uses TRBV7-8 and TRBJ1-5, with unresolved D. The V gene lost 5 bases and the J gene lost 1 base, with 15 bases spanning the gap. The CDR3 consists of 16 residues. The germline CDR1 and CDR2 sequences are SGHVS and FQNEAQ. The DNA of the CDR3 is TGTGCCAGCAGCACCGCCGCCAGGAGCAGCAATCAGCCCCAGCATTTT. Amino acid sequence: CASSTAARSSNQPQHF.

The CDR3 is CASSQDLGRGDAEAFF. CDR3 DNA: TGCGCCAGCAGCCAAGATTTGGGTCGCGGGGACGCTGAAGCTTTCTTT. The chain uses TRBV4-1 and TRBJ1-1; D may be TRBD1 (5 bases). The CDR3 totals 16 residues. Germline V gene sequence: CDR1 MGHRA, CDR2 YSYEKL. V was shortened by 0 bases and J by 6 bases, with 17 bases between the two germline ends.

The V and J genes are TRBV12-3 or TRBV12-4 and TRBJ1-1; D is uncertain. The CDR3 covers 10 residues. The germline V and J ends were trimmed by 10 bases and 5 bases, with 8 bases remaining between them. Here the CDR3 DNA reads TGTGCCACCTCGGTAACTGAAGCTTTCTTT. Amino acid sequence: CATSVTEAFF.

This clonotype was seen more than once but under ten times. The gene calls are TRBV28 and TRBJ2-1; 7 nucleotides line up with TRBD1. The V gene end was trimmed by 4 bases and the J gene end by 9 bases; junction bases not matched to a gene: 12. CDR1 and CDR2 (germline): MDHEN, SYDVKM. The CDR3 length is 15 residues. The CDR3: CASSSRTGGEVEQFF. The CDR3 DNA reads as TGTGCCAGCAGTTCGCGGACAGGAGGCGAGGTTGAGCAGTTCTTC. The full variable domain, with the rest looked up from reference TRBV28 and TRBJ2-1, is DVKVTQSSRYLVKRTGEKVFLECVQDMDHENMFWYRQDPGLGLRLIYFSYDVKMKEKGDIPEGYSVSREKKERFSLILESASTNQTSMYLCASSSRTGGEVEQFFGPGTRLTVL.